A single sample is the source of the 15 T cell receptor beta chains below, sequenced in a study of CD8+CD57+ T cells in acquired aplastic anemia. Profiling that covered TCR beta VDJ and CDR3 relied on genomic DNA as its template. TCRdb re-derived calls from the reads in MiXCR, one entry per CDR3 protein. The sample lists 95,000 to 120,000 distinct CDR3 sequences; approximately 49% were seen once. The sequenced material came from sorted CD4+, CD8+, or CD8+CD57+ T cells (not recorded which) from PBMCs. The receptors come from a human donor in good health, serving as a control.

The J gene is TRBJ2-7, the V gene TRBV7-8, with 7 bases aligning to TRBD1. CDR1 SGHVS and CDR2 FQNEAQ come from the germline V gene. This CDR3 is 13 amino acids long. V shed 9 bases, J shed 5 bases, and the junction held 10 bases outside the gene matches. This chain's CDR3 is CASIQTGIHEQYF. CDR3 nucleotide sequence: TGTGCCAGTATCCAGACAGGGATCCACGAGCAGTACTTC.

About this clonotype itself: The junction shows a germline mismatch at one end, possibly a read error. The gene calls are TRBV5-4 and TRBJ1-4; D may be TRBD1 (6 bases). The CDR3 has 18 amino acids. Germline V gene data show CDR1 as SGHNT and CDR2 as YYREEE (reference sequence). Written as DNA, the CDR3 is TGTGCCAGCAGCTTGGGGCTGGGGGGGCAAACAACTAATGAAAGACTGTTTTTT. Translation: CASSLGLGGQTTNERLFF.

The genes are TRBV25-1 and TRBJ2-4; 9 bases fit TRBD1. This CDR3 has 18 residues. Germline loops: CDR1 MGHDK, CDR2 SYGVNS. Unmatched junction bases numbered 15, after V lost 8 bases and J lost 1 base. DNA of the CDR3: TGTGCCAGCGGCCAAGATCTTGGGACAGGGTCGGCCAAAAACATTCAGTACTTC. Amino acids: CASGQDLGTGSAKNIQYF. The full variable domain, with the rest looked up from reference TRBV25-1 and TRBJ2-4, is EADIYQTPRYLVIGTGKKITLECSQTMGHDKMYWYQQDPGMELHLIHYSYGVNSTEKGDLSSESTVSRIRTEHFPLTLESARPSHTSQYLCASGQDLGTGSAKNIQYFGAGTRLSVL.

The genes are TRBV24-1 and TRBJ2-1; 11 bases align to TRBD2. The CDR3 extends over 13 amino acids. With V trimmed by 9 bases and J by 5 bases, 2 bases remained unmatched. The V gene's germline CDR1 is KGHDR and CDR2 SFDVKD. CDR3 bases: TGTGCCACCGGGACTAGCGGAAACAATGAGCAGTTCTTC. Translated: CATGTSGNNEQFF.

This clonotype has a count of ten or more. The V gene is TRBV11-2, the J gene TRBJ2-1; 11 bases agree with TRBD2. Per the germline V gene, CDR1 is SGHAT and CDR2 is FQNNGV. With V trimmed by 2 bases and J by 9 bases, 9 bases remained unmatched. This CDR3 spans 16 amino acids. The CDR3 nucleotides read TGTGCCAGCAGCTTACGACAGGGGCTAGCGGGGGGTGAGCAGTTCTTC. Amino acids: CASSLRQGLAGGEQFF. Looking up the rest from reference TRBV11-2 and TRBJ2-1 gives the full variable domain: EAGVAQSPRYKIIEKRQSVAFWCNPISGHATLYWYQQILGQGPKLLIQFQNNGVVDDSQLPKDRFSAERLKGVDSTLKIQPAKLEDSAVYLCASSLRQGLAGGEQFFGPGTRLTVL.

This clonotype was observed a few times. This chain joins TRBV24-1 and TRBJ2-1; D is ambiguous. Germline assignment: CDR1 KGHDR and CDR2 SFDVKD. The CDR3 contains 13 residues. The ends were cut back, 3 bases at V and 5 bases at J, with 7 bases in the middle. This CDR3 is CATSDLNNNEQFF. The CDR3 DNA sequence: TGTGCCACCAGTGATCTGAACAACAATGAGCAGTTCTTC.

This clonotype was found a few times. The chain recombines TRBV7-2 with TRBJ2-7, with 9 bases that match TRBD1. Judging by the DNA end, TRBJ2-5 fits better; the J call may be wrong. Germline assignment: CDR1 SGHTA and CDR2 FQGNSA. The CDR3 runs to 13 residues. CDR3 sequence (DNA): TGTGCCGGAGCGACGGACAGGGGAGAGACCCAGTACTTC. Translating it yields CAGATDRGETQYF.

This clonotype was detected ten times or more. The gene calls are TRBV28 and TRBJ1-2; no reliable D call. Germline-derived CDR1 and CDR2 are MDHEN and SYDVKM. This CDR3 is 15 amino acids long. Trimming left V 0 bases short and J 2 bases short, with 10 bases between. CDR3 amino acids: CASSLWREGNYGYTF. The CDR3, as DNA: TGTGCCAGCAGTTTATGGAGGGAAGGCAACTATGGCTACACCTTC.

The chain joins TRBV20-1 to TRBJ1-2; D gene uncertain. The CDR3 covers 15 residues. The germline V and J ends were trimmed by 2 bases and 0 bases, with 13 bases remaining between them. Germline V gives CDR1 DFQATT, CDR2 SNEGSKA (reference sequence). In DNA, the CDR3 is TGCAGTGCTAGAATACAGCCCCTGGCTAACTATGGCTACACCTTC. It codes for CSARIQPLANYGYTF.

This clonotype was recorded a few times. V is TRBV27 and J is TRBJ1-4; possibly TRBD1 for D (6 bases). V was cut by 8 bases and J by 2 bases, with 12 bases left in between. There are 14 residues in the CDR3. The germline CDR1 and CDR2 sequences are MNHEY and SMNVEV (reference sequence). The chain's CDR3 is CASSLRGTNEKLFF. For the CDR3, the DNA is TGTGCCAGCTCGTTGAGGGGGACTAATGAAAAACTGTTTTTT.

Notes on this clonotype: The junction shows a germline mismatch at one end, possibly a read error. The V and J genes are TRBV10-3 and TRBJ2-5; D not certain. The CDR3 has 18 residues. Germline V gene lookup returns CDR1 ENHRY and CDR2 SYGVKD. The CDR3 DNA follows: TGTGCCGTCAGTGAGTCGATAGGGCTTGAGCGAAACAAGGAGACCCAGTACTTC. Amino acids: CAVSESIGLERNKETQYF.

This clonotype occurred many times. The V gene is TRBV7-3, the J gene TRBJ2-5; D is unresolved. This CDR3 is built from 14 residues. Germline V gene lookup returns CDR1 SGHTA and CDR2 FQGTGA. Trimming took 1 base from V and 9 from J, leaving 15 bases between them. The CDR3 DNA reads TGTGCCAGCAGCTTAAACGGACCCGCCGCGGCCCAGTACTTC. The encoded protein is CASSLNGPAAAQYF. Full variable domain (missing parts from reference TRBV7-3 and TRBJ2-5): GAGVSQTPSNKVTEKGKYVELRCDPISGHTALYWYRQSLGQGPEFLIYFQGTGAADDSGLPNDRFFAVRPEGSVSTLKIQRTERGDSAVYLCASSLNGPAAAQYFGPGTRLLVL.

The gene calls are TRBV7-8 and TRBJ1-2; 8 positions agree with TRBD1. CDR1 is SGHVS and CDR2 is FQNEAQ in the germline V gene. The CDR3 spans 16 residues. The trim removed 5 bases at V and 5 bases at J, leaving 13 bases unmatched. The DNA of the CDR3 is TGTGCCAGCAGCAACCCCAGGACAGGGAGGAGATATGGCTACACCTTC. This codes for CASSNPRTGRRYGYTF. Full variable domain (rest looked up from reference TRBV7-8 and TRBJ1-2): GAGVSQSPRYKVAKRGQDVALRCDPISGHVSLFWYQQALGQGPEFLTYFQNEAQLDKSGLPSDRFFAERPEGSVSTLKIQRTQQEDSAVYLCASSNPRTGRRYGYTFGSGTRLTVV.

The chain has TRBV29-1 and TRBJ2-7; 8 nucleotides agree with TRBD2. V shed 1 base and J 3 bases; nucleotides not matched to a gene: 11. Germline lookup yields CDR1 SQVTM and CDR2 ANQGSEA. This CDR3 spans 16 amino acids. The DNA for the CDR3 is TGCAGCGTTGAAGGGGGAGTGGGACTAGGCGTCTACGAGCAGTACTTC. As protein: CSVEGGVGLGVYEQYF.

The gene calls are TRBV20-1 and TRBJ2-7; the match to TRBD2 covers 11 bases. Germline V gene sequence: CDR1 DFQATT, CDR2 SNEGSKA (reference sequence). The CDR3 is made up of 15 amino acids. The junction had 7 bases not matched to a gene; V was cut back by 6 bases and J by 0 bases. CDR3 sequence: CSATSGGPSSYEQYF. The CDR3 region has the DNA TGCAGTGCAACTAGCGGGGGTCCTAGCTCCTACGAGCAGTACTTC.